The following is a T cell receptor beta chain sequence with its context. Recruits, aged about 18 to 100 years, lived in 20 to 30 US areas. Per the original data handling: Amplification from reference gene primers served as the basis for estimated nucleated cell counts. Clones were read by immunoSEQ multiplex PCR, and TCRdb kept only the in-frame ones, dropping some. Clone size and V and J calls were adopted from that table, with D and trimming inferred from the DNA. The data contain about 210,000 clones, roughly 90% of them singletons. The source of the sample is a study of blood T cell repertoires in COVID-19. Study-wide context: Whether acute or convalescent, the COVID-19 samples came from the United States, Italy and Spain. In each case, the material was cDNA or gDNA derived from T cells, B-cell-depleted T cells, or PBMCs.

Germline CDR1 reads MNHEY; CDR2 reads SVGAGI. Trimming took off 5 bases at V and 8 bases at J, with 12 bases between the two ends. The CDR3 runs to 12 residues. The source material was PBMCs or T cells enriched from blood (not recorded which). The chain uses TRBV6-5 and TRBJ1-2; a weak D match, TRBD1 (5 bases). The clonotype was recovered from a man aged 18 to 30 with acute COVID-19. CDR3 in DNA: TGTGCCAGCAGTCTCCAGGGCAAAGGCTACACCTTC. Encoded protein: CASSLQGKGYTF.